The entry that follows covers one T cell receptor (beta chain) sequence. Antigen: not known. These data come from a study of graft-versus-host responses after intestinal transplantation. Background on the study: Anti-thymocyte globulin induction was given to all recipients, followed by tacrolimus and steroids for roughly 3 years.

Assay used: immunoSEQ multiplex PCR; TCRdb lists only in-frame clones, some missing. The sample records about 100,000 clones, about 90% being singletons. The germline gives CDR1 SGHTA, CDR2 FQGNSA. Deletions cut 2 bases from V and 7 bases from J, with 12 bases between. CDR3 length: 15 amino acids. The sample was unstimulated CD4+ T cells sorted from spleen or lymph node cells, taken before transplant. This TCR was recovered from a human donor who was the organ donor for an intestinal transplant. The V call is TRBV7-2, the J call TRBJ1-6; D ambiguous. The DNA of the CDR3 is TGTGCCAGCAGCTTATCCCCGTTGTCCAATTCACCCCTCCACTTT. Encoded protein: CASSLSPLSNSPLHF.